This TCR beta chain was documented in a study of cytomegalovirus exposure and HLA in healthy donors (dated by TCRdb to 2015 to 2018). With respect to the entire study: An earlier analysis of roughly 630 of the donors reported about 250 Gb of sequence data and 100 million to 130 million unique TCR beta sequences from about 179 million T cells. An early release that covered about 600 HLA-typed donors contained approximately 300 gigabases of sequencing data and 65 million to 100 million unique TCR sequences. The study used immunosequencing to profile the T cell repertoires of approximately 650 subjects and linked those repertoires to cytomegalovirus serostatus. The study aimed to test whether signatures of past pathogen exposure could be identified by cataloging public T cell receptors. The genetic ancestry cluster associated with self-reported Caucasian donors included approximately 85% of the 300 to 450 genotyped donors. On average, 235,054 unique TCR beta nucleotide sequences were sequenced per donor among roughly 430 genotyped donors of the cohort, with about 17% of those sequences being non-productive. To predict cytomegalovirus infection status, the study combined high-throughput TCR immunosequencing, statistical association of individual TCRs with disease status, and machine learning. HLA typing included class I and class II loci at four-digit resolution. The number of typed donors differed by locus: roughly 629-630 for A, B, C, DRB1 and DQB1; 522 for DQA1; some 590 for DPA1; and around 450 for DPB1. In a later genetic analysis, genome-wide SNP genotypes for 398 of the 666 donors were used, and that subset was treated as a discovery cohort. Because of strong linkage in the cohort, roughly 5 DR-DQ haplotypes were treated as single units for association and clustering. Every discovery cohort repertoire had been produced on one sequencing platform. A separate validation cohort of over 95 different subjects was used in addition to the approximately 700-subject first cohort. The later analysis used no new phenotypic data to find candidate immune exposures, relying instead on TCR beta sequences and their occurrence across donors. A later analysis re-examined previously published TCR beta repertoires from 610 or so donors and added high-resolution HLA genotyping to investigate patterns of TCR occurrence. An earlier analysis of some 600 of the donors applied high-throughput TCR beta sequencing to assess whether each TCR beta V gene segment acted as functional or pseudogenic. Alongside the repertoire data, information on donor age, sex, ethnicity and CMV serostatus was compiled.

Study-wide findings and limitations: The presence/absence analyses assumed that sequencing depth was roughly uniform across donors, and that assumption may not be true. In a later analysis, 15,000 to 20,000 TCR beta sequences were associated with specific HLA alleles at a false discovery rate of 0.05. It was suggested by the authors that the approach could potentially be generalized to other disease states and immunological phenotypes. Most CMV-associated TCR beta chains appeared to be HLA-restricted in a later analysis, and the HLA associations seemed to be driven largely by CMV exposure. Because the 87-base-pair reads could not distinguish some IMGT-functional V segments, including TRBV6-2 and TRBV6-3, those segments were excluded. In an earlier analysis of a few hundred of the donors, most TCR beta V segments were observed in productive rearrangements about 87% or about 30% of the time, broadly matching IMGT annotations. Correlated functional status among segregating V segments might reflect linkage disequilibrium, but an unknown experimental factor could not be ruled out. The classifier was reported to diagnose cytomegalovirus status with high specificity and sensitivity in both the original cohort and the validation cohort. A few of the identified cytomegalovirus-associated TCR beta chains were confirmed in vitro to be specific for cytomegalovirus antigens. Several of the top co-occurrence clusters appeared to be linked to parvovirus B19, influenza, CMV and Epstein-Barr virus, according to a later analysis. Compared with the 666-donor mean, donors in an Asian-associated ancestry cluster had fewer N-insertions in productive TCRs, according to a later genetic analysis. HLA typing was unavailable for some donors at each locus, so association tests used only the typed subset. The earlier analysis of some 540 of the donors excluded 15 to 20 rarely observed V segments, including chromosome 9 orphons, because counts were too low. Immune exposure information for the cohort was limited to CMV serostatus. Strong co-occurrence of HLA alleles, especially DR and DQ, made assigning TCR associations to individual alleles difficult. In a later genetic analysis, a missense DCLRE1C variant was associated with V-gene and J-gene trimming of TCR beta chains, and the association was replicated in an independent cohort. According to a later analysis, TCR association rates differed among HLA loci, with DRB1 alleles showing the most associated TCRs and HLA-C alleles showing the fewest. In a later analysis, HLA-associated TCR beta chains were found to be more clonally expanded and to have lower generation probabilities than equally common non-associated chains. While some public TCRs were present in many individuals, most TCR sequences turned up only very rarely across donors. A group of highly shared sequence variants was considered likely to be a technical artifact of the sequencing pipeline. A further reported finding was that TCR beta sequences accurately predicted the HLA-A and HLA-B alleles for most subjects in the first cohort. This cohort had only TCR beta chains sequenced, and the lack of alpha or paired-chain data limited which features could be detected. In the study, around 150 TCR beta chains were listed as associated with cytomegalovirus.

Of note for this clone: The target of this receptor is not known. Within one base of it there is no much larger clone, and no base qualities were kept.

The cohort comprised some 700 healthy bone marrow donors. All cohort members were sampled while nominally healthy, although unrecorded immune exposures were likely present. The donor tested CMV seronegative and was one of the 352 seronegative cohort members. Every donor gave a peripheral blood sample, and the peripheral blood mononuclear cells from that sample were used for TCR beta sequencing. The Qiagen DNeasy Blood Extraction Kit was used to extract genomic DNA from the blood cell samples. Library preparation employed the immunoSEQ multiplex PCR assay. The multiplex PCR relied on a mix of 60 forward primers for TCR Vbeta segments and 13 reverse primers for TCR Jbeta segments. The CDR3 region of rearranged TCR beta genes was amplified from genomic DNA with a multiplex PCR assay. On the Illumina HiSeq System, the amplified TCR beta libraries were sequenced as 87-base-pair reads. As for the original processing: A later analysis tallied roughly 80 million unique TCR beta chains across the approximately 670 repertoires, and around 12 million of those chains were shared by two or more donors. Raw reads were error-corrected and collapsed into unique sequences with a nearest-neighbor algorithm that merged closely related sequences to remove PCR and sequencing errors. CDR3 sequences were aligned to IMGT reference sequences to assign V, D and J gene segments. Each retained sequence needed at least a six-nucleotide match to both a V gene segment and a J gene segment. A rearrangement was called productive if the CDR3 had no stop codons and remained in frame with V and J, and every other rearrangement was called non-productive. Following IMGT convention, CDR3 was defined as the stretch from the second conserved V-encoded cysteine up to the conserved J-encoded phenylalanine. The earlier analysis of about 640 of the donors excluded any sequence lacking an unambiguous match to a single V gene segment. In an earlier analysis of approximately 590 of the donors, V segments were called functional above 56.7% productive rearrangements and were called segregating when the between-donor standard deviation exceeded 5%. A statistical classification framework was built for diagnosing cytomegalovirus status from the catalog of TCR beta chain sequences. In a later analysis, TCR nucleotide sequences were compared against IMGT/GENE-DB human TR gene sequences so that V and J genes could be assigned. The TCRdist pipeline was used in a later analysis to assign CDR3 sequences and most-parsimonious VDJ recombination scenarios. In a later analysis, every TCR beta chain was defined by the combination of its CDR3 amino acid sequence and its V-gene family, and reads without a unique V-gene family were dropped. To address suspected cross-contamination and a sequencing artifact, a later analysis removed around 600 highly shared, low-generation-probability nucleotide sequences. A later analysis calculated a clonal expansion index for each public chain from normalized within-repertoire ranks of inferred template counts. In a later analysis, generation probabilities were computed using a VDJ recombination model fitted to out-of-frame rearrangements, and the results were checked against IGoR. In a later analysis, hypergeometric tests were used to score TCR-TCR, TCR-HLA and TCR-CMV co-occurrence, with a repertoire-size bias correction applied to TCR pairs. To estimate false discovery rates, a later analysis permuted the HLA or CMV assignments 20 times. In a later analysis, co-occurring TCRs were grouped using DBSCAN, with TCRdist sequence similarity added in when clustering inside HLA-allele-positive subsets. Co-occurrence clustering excluded repertoires with fewer than 30,000 or more than 120,000 public chains, plus five with anomalous nucleotide sharing. In its TCRdb copy, this immuneACCESS table keeps in-frame sequences only and misses some clones. Where compared with another copy, unresolved V genes explain less than half of these, and the others have no known cause. Clonal size and the V and J genes are those of that table, whereas D and trimming came from the DNA. The sample table shows about 150,000 clones, and nearly 85% are seen once. 3.4% of the sample belongs to the ten largest clones.

V is reduced by 0 bases and J by 5 bases, leaving a spacing of 12 bases between them. The CDR3 spans 15 residues, from the cysteine through the phenylalanine. The sequence is cut down to CDR3 DNA, 45 bases in frame from base 1. CDR1 and CDR2 are drawn from the germline V gene: SGDLS, YYNGEE. Rearrangement joined TRBV9 to TRBJ2-1; TRBD2 could be the D gene, as 5 bases match. The sample taken for sequencing was PBMCs. The TCR was taken from a male donor in good health and CMV-seronegative. The CDR3 reads as follows: CASSVGEGPNNEQFF. The nucleotide sequence reads as follows: TGTGCCAGCAGCGTAGGCGAGGGCCCAAACAATGAGCAGTTCTTC. The CDR3 plus the reference TRBV9 and TRBJ2-1 genes for the other parts give the full variable domain: DSGVTQTPKHLITATGQRVTLRCSPRSGDLSVYWYQQSLDQGLQFLIQYYNGEERAKGNILERFSAQQFPDLHSELNLSSLELGDSALYFCASSVGEGPNNEQFFGPGTRLTVL.